The 23 T cell receptor beta chains listed next were all sequenced from one sample in a study of tumor-infiltrating lymphocytes in primary liver carcinoma. A constant-region primer primed TCR beta cDNA synthesis from roughly 500 ng of total RNA. Three nested multiplex PCR rounds, a slightly modified ARM-PCR method, built the TCR beta libraries. The first two PCR rounds used TRBV1-TRBV30 forward primers with a C-beta reverse primer, around 10 cycles each. A single record per CDR3 protein comes from TCRdb applying MiXCR to the multiplex PCR reads. Of tens of thousands of distinct CDR3 sequences in the sample, around 75% are singletons; the top ten hold around 40%. From unsorted bulk tissue weighing roughly 17-31 mg, DNA and RNA were co-extracted. Sequencing used tumor-adjacent normal liver tissue. These receptor sequences come from a man in his forties or fifties with primary liver carcinoma and hepatitis B virus infection.

A single count supports this clonotype. J is TRBJ2-5 and V is TRBV29-1; D not resolved. V lost 7 bases to trimming and J lost 2 bases, with 14 bases between them. Germline V gene sequence: CDR1 SQVTM, CDR2 ANQGSEA. The CDR3 runs 13 residues. The CDR3 region is CSGIQIPQETQYF. CDR3 in DNA: TGCAGCGGGATACAGATCCCGCAAGAGACCCAGTACTTC. The complete variable domain, with remaining parts taken from reference TRBV29-1 and TRBJ2-5, reads SAVISQKPSRDICQRGTSLTIQCQVDSQVTMMFWYRQQPGQSLTLIATANQGSEATYESGFVIDKFPISRPNLTFSTLTVSNMSPEDSSIYLCSGIQIPQETQYFGPGTRLLVL.

Notes on this clonotype: The junction differs from germline at one of its ends, possibly a read error. The chain combines TRBV14 with TRBJ2-7; D is uncertain. Germline lookup yields CDR1 SGHDN and CDR2 FVKESK. The CDR3 loop spans 11 amino acids. CDR3 loop: CVSSPIYEQYF. CDR3 DNA sequence: TGTGTCAGCAGCCCGATCTACGAGCAGTACTTC.

J is TRBJ2-3 and V is TRBV29-1; TRBD1 aligns across 8 bases. The germline V gene encodes CDR1 SQVTM and CDR2 ANQGSEA. J lost 7 bases, V lost 6 bases, and 12 bases had no gene match. The CDR3 length is 14 residues. In DNA, the CDR3 is TGCAGCGTCAACCGCAGGGGGCGTGCAAATACGCAGTATTTT. Residues: CSVNRRGRANTQYF.

This clonotype was counted ten times or more. The rearrangement uses TRBV7-9 and TRBJ1-1; D is undetermined. Germline lookup yields CDR1 SEHNR and CDR2 FQNEAQ (reference sequence). V was shortened by 5 bases and J by 1 base, with 8 bases between the two germline ends. The CDR3 consists of 13 residues. The CDR3 region has the DNA TGTGCCAGCAGCCTACCCGCGAACACTGAAGCTTTCTTT. Encoded protein: CASSLPANTEAFF.

This clonotype was seen only once. One end of the junction does not line up with germline, which may come from a read error. The chain joins TRBV6-2 or TRBV6-3 to TRBJ2-7; TRBD2 is a possible D gene (6 bases). The CDR3 length is 14 residues. Germline-derived CDR1 and CDR2 are MNHEY and SVGEGT. CDR3 region: CACSSLLADYEQYF. In DNA, the CDR3 is TGTGCCTGCAGTTCGTTACTAGCCGACTACGAGCAGTACTTC.

In regard to this clonotype: Compared with germline, one end of the junction differs, possibly owing to a read error. V and J are TRBV11-2 and TRBJ1-2; D not certain. The V gene's germline CDR1 is SGHAT and CDR2 FQNNGV. The CDR3 has 10 residues. CDR3 coding DNA: TGTGCCAGGAGCCCCAATAGCTACTCCTTC. Protein: CARSPNSYSF.

This clonotype was detected many times. The V and J genes are TRBV20-1 and TRBJ2-1, with D tentatively TRBD1 (5 bases). The length of the CDR3 is 17 residues. Trimming pared 6 bases from V and 6 bases from J, leaving 27 bases between. Germline lookup yields CDR1 DFQATT and CDR2 SNEGSKA (reference sequence). The CDR3 region has the DNA TGCAGTGCCCCCCGGAGTAGGGGCCCTCGCACGGGCAATGAGCAGTTCTTC. Its protein is CSAPRSRGPRTGNEQFF.

Concerning this clonotype: Germline and junction disagree at one end, which may indicate a read error. V usage is TRBV11-2 and J usage is TRBJ2-4, with TRBD2 identical over 10 bases. Germline CDR1 and CDR2: SGHAT and FQNNGV. The CDR3 is 17 residues long. CDR3 sequence: CASSLDTSGIAKNTQYF. In DNA form, the CDR3 reads TGTGCCAGCAGCTTAGATACTAGCGGGATTGCTAAAAACACTCAGTACTTC.

A remark on this clonotype: An end of the junction differs from the germline gene, which may be a read error. The chain joins TRBV29-1 to TRBJ1-3; possibly TRBD1 for D (6 bases). This CDR3 is built from 15 residues. Per the germline V gene, CDR1 is SQVTM and CDR2 is ANQGSEA. CDR3: CSVDAGTGRGNTIYF. The CDR3, as DNA: TGCAGTGTTGACGCAGGCACAGGGAGAGGAAACACCATATATTTT.

This clonotype was found a few times. The CDR3 ends on some other residue instead of the conserved phenylalanine or tryptophan, so this is likely a read error. No DNA is shown, since the ends of the CDR3 on it are uncertain; the CDR3 is the one TCRdb lists. The rearrangement joins TRBV11-2 to TRBJ2-1; TRBD1 was called by the table and not checked on the DNA. The germline V gene has CDR1 SGHAT and CDR2 FQNNGV. 16 amino acids form the CDR3, both terminal residues included. CDR3 amino acids: CASSFGGGGRFNGQFS.

About this clonotype itself: At one end, the junction sequence differs from germline, possibly due to a read error. The chain has TRBV6-1 and TRBJ1-2; TRBD1 matches at 11 bases. The CDR3 sequence is 16 residues long. CDR1 and CDR2 from the germline V gene are MNHNS and SASEGT. CDR3 sequence: CASSPRTGGNPHGYTF. The CDR3 nucleotides are TGTGCTAGCAGTCCCCGGACAGGGGGCAATCCCCATGGCTACACCTTC.

This clonotype has at least ten counts. The chain carries TRBV18 and TRBJ1-2, with D maybe TRBD1 (5 bases). V lost 3 bases and J 1 base, leaving 6 bases between the germline ends. The CDR3 sequence is 13 residues long. Germline V gives CDR1 KGHSH, CDR2 LQKENI. The CDR3 region has the DNA TGTGCCAGCTCACCGACAGATAACTATGGCTACACCTTC. Translation: CASSPTDNYGYTF.

This clonotype was detected a few times. The chain employs TRBV20-1 and TRBJ2-7; 8 bases fit TRBD1. V lost 1 base to trimming and J lost 1 base; unmatched junction nucleotides: 3. Germline V gene sequence: CDR1 DFQATT, CDR2 SNEGSKA (reference sequence). This CDR3 is 14 amino acids long. The DNA for the CDR3 is TGCAGTGCTAGAGGGCAGGGGGCTTCCTACGAGCAGTACTTC. This translates into CSARGQGASYEQYF.

A word on this clonotype: An end of the junction does not agree with germline; a read error may underlie this. The chain combines TRBV28 with TRBJ2-6; perhaps TRBD2 as D (6 bases). The CDR3 loop spans 15 amino acids. Germline CDR1 is MDHEN and CDR2 is SYDVKM. Here the CDR3 reads CASHVGGSGAYVLTF. As DNA, the CDR3 is TGTGCCAGCCATGTCGGGGGTTCTGGGGCCTACGTCCTGACTTTC.

The chain has TRBV4-3 and TRBJ1-5; D gene unclear. Trimming removed 0 bases from V and 4 bases from J, with 10 bases in between. The germline CDR1 and CDR2 sequences are LGHNA and YSLEER. The CDR3 spans 15 residues. The CDR3 region is CASSQDPSGNQPQHF. The CDR3 DNA reads TGCGCCAGCAGCCAAGACCCGAGCGGAAATCAGCCCCAGCATTTT.

This clonotype appeared once. The chain employs TRBV6-2 or TRBV6-3 and TRBJ2-1; D gene unclear. The V and J ends lost 6 bases and 8 bases respectively, with 17 bases between them. From germline, CDR1 is MNHEY and CDR2 SVGEGT. The CDR3 is 14 amino acids. CDR3 coding DNA: TGTGCCAGCAGCTCCGACCCGGCTGGCCATGAGCAGTTCTTC. Its protein product is CASSSDPAGHEQFF.

With regard to this clonotype: The junction departs from germline at one end; a sequencing error may be responsible. This chain links TRBV30 with TRBJ2-2; 11 bases agree with TRBD2. CDR3 length equals 15 residues. Looked up from germline, CDR1 is GTSNPN and CDR2 is SVGIG (reference sequence). The CDR3 spells CTWIWLAGGTGELFF. CDR3 DNA sequence: TGTACCTGGATTTGGCTAGCGGGAGGCACCGGGGAGCTGTTTTTT.

About this clonotype: The junction departs from germline at one end; a sequencing error may be responsible. The rearrangement links TRBV28 to TRBJ1-5; D unresolved. This CDR3 comprises 14 residues. The germline gives CDR1 MDHEN, CDR2 SYDVKM. This CDR3 reads CASRPTRSTQPQHF. Here the CDR3 DNA reads TGTGCCAGCAGGCCCACAAGGTCGACTCAGCCCCAGCATTTC. The whole variable domain, filled in from reference TRBV28 and TRBJ1-5, reads DVKVTQSSRYLVKRTGEKVFLECVQDMDHENMFWYRQDPGLGLRLIYFSYDVKMKEKGDIPEGYSVSREKKERFSLILESASTNQTSMYLCASRPTRSTQPQHFGDGTRLSIL.

About this clonotype itself: Because the CDR3 is missing its conserved closing phenylalanine or tryptophan, this is likely a read error. The chain carries TRBV12-3 or TRBV12-4 and TRBJ2-5; D gene ambiguous. The CDR3 totals 11 residues. The CDR3 coding sequence is TGCGCCAGCAGTTCCCAAGAGACCCAGTACTAC. Its protein product is CASSSQETQYY.

This clonotype appeared a single time. Compared with germline, one end of the junction differs, possibly owing to a read error. CDR3: CASSRALGLAGENEQSF. CDR3 nucleotide sequence: TGTGCCAGCAGCCGGGCTCTAGGCCTAGCGGGAGAAAATGAGCAGTCTTTC. The genes are TRBV5-5 and TRBJ2-1; TRBD2 matches 10 bases. The CDR3 has 17 amino acids. Germline values: CDR1 SGHKS, CDR2 YYEKEE (reference sequence).

This clonotype was seen only a few times. A much larger clone sits a single nucleotide away, making a read error possible. This chain connects TRBV7-2 to TRBJ2-2; D may be TRBD2 (5 bases). This CDR3 comprises 15 residues. Germline loops: CDR1 SGHTA, CDR2 FQGNSA. The chain's CDR3 is CASSLLSVNTGVLFF. DNA for the CDR3: TGTGCCAGCAGCTTATTATCTGTTAACACCGGGGTGCTGTTTTTT. Full variable domain (rest looked up from reference TRBV7-2 and TRBJ2-2): GAGVSQSPSNKVTEKGKDVELRCDPISGHTALYWYRQSLGQGLEFLIYFQGNSAPDKSGLPSDRFSAERTGGSVSTLTIQRTQQEDSAVYLCASSLLSVNTGVLFFGEGSRLTVL.

This clonotype was recorded at least ten times. This chain connects TRBV12-3 or TRBV12-4 to TRBJ2-5; 8 bases fit TRBD1. This CDR3 is 16 amino acids long. J was trimmed by 4 bases and V by 6 bases; bases with no gene match: 13. DNA for the CDR3: TGTGCCAGCAGCCATGAGGTTCCAGGGGGCGGAGAGACCCAGTACTTC. It is translated as CASSHEVPGGGETQYF.

The V and J genes are TRBV11-2 and TRBJ2-7; a weak D match, TRBD1 (6 bases). This CDR3 region has 19 residues. Between the trimmed V and J ends, which lost 7 bases and 4 bases, there was a span of 32 bases. Germline CDR1 and CDR2: SGHAT and FQNNGV. Written as DNA, the CDR3 is TGTGCCAGCACCTTCGACAGGCCCCGACGTCTTTCGTACGGTTACGAGCAGTACTTC. This codes for CASTFDRPRRLSYGYEQYF.